This entry concerns a single T cell receptor (beta chain). The sample is drawn from a study of shared clonotypes between healthy human individuals. Over several immunoSEQ plates, each subset's genomic DNA was distributed in even portions. Profiled with immunoSEQ multiplex PCR; TCRdb holds only in-frame clones, not every one. The sample records over a million clones, roughly 96% being singletons. This sequence was found in a man aged 25 to 40 in good health. The material sequenced was naive CD4+ T cells sorted from blood. Subset: CD45RA+ positively selected.

In nucleotides, the CDR3 is TGTGCCAGCAGCTTGGACGTTCCTGGATACCTAAGGAGGAATGAGCAGTTCTTC. Translating gives CASSLDVPGYLRRNEQFF. The chain couples TRBV5-8 to TRBJ2-1; D perhaps matches TRBD2 (5 bases). Between the trimmed V and J ends, which lost 0 bases and 7 bases, there was a span of 23 bases. Germline CDR1 reads SGHTS; CDR2 reads YDEGEE. CDR3 length equals 18 residues. The whole variable domain, remainder taken from reference TRBV5-8 and TRBJ2-1, is EAGVTQSPTHLIKTRGQQATLRCSPISGHTSVYWYQQALGLGLQFLLWYDEGEERNRGNFPPRFSGRQFPNYSSELNVNALELEDSALYLCASSLDVPGYLRRNEQFFGPGTRLTVL.